This T cell receptor (beta chain) originates from a study of regulatory T cells in long-lasting Graves disease. On the study more broadly: Duration of antithyroid drug therapy among newly diagnosed Graves' patients was under 3 months.

The table lists this clonotype with many counts. Its cognate antigen is unknown. Findings of the study overall: Newly diagnosed disease favored TRBV20-1 and TRBJ2-1 over persistent disease.

This sample's time point: newly diagnosed GD, antithyroid drugs for less than 3 months. Construction of the TCR library relied on RNA isolated from PBMCs. Each of the patients was recruited from an endocrinology department situated in Xi'an, China. Arm-PCR with iRepertoire HTBI primers amplified the CDR3 regions for these TCR beta libraries. Using its own MiXCR run on the multiplex PCR reads, TCRdb lists one record per CDR3 protein. Here the sample spans some 500,000 distinct CDR3 sequences, roughly 14% being singletons. CDR1 and CDR2 from the germline V gene are SGHAT and FQNNGV. V was shortened by 0 bases and J by 1 base, with 6 bases between the two germline ends. The CDR3 runs to 14 residues. This same sample was also taken into another study, of T cells in Graves' hyperthyroidism and ophthalmopathy. As that report states: Those with hyperthyroidism were 18 to 65 years old, newly diagnosed, and ill for under 2 months.

The sequence came from a man aged 25-45 years with Graves disease. The source was peripheral blood mononuclear cells (PBMCs), collected at new diagnosis, from a patient treated with antithyroid drugs. The chain carries TRBV11-2 and TRBJ1-1, with D tentatively TRBD1 (6 bases). The CDR3 nucleotides read TGTGCCAGCAGCTTAGAGGGACAGAACACTGAAGCTTTCTTT. It specifies CASSLEGQNTEAFF.